This T cell receptor (beta chain) was found in a study of PD-1 blockade in classical Hodgkin lymphoma. Method: immunoSEQ multiplex PCR; TCRdb's copy keeps in-frame clones and lacks some. The table has approximately 100,000 clones, about 89% seen once. No patient escaped relapse after autologous stem cell transplantation, and brentuximab vedotin exposure varied. Germline V CDR1 and CDR2: MNHNY, SVGAGI (reference sequence). CDR3 length: 11 residues. V lost 7 bases, J lost 3 bases, and 7 bases lay in between. This sequence was found in a human donor with classical Hodgkin lymphoma. The source was peripheral blood mononuclear cells (PBMCs), collected before the second cycle of nivolumab. The chain combines TRBV6-6 with TRBJ2-7, with D perhaps given as TRBD1 or TRBD2 (5 bases each). The CDR3 DNA is TGTGCCAGCACTGGGGGCTACGAGCAGTACTTC. As protein: CASTGGYEQYF.